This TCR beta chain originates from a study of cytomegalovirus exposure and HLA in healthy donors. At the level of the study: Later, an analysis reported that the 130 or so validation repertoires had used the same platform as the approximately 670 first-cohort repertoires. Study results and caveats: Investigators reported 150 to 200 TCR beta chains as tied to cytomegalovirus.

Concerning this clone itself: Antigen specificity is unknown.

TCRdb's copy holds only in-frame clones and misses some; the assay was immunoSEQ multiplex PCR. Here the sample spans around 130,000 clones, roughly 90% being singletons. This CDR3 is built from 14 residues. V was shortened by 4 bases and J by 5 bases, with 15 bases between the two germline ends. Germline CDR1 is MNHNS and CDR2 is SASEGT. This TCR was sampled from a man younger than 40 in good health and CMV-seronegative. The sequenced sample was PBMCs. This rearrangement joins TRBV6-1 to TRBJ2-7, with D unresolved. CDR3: CASSGSGAWDEQYF. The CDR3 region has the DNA TGTGCCAGCAGTGGCTCCGGAGCTTGGGACGAGCAGTACTTC.